This T cell receptor beta chain was captured by sequencing in a study of control samples from healthy donors and cancer patients. The CDR3 is 14 amino acids. V lost 2 bases to trimming and J lost 0 bases, with 5 bases between them. Germline-derived CDR1 and CDR2 are LNHDA and SQIVND (reference sequence). Using immunoSEQ multiplex PCR, the repertoire was profiled, and TCRdb retains in-frame clones only, with some absent. The sample records 110,000 or so clones, approximately 88% being singletons. V usage is TRBV19 and J usage is TRBJ1-5; D gene uncertain. The source is a middle-aged man in good health. The source material was blood. CDR3 loop: CASSIQDSNQPQHF. In DNA form, the CDR3 reads TGTGCCAGTAGTATACAGGATAGCAATCAGCCCCAGCATTTT.